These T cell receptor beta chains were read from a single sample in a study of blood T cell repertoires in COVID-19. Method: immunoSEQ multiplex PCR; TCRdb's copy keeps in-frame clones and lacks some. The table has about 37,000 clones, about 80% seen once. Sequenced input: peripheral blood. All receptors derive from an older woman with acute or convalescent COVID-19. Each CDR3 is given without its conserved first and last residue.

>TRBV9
ASSATGDGYT
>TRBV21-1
ASSKGKKLAGLPYEQY
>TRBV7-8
ASSLGQPNTEAF
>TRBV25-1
ASSEMRGTNEKLF
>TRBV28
ASSFYTGVNTGELF
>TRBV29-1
SVEERGDRGPYGSGANVLT
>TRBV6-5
ASRRSGDDGYT
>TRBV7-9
ASSESGGNAYNEQF
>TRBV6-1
ASSAPPHRGGFGYT
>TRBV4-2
ASSQVGAGGLNEQY
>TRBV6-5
ASSVAGGNTGELF
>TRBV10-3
AISEPIGGAYEQY
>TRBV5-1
ASSLAYGSETGELF
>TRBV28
ASSSGRAGEQY
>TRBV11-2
ASSLVQGPLNEQF
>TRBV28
ASNTGNEQF
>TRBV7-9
ASSSAGGPGELF
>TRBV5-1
ASSLAPGAGGSETQY
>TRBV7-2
ASSSFSGPYNEQF
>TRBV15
ATSREAGGPREQF
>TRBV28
ASSLDRVLETQY
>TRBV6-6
ASSYRTGPGNTIY
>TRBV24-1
ATSDVAGVAQYNEQF
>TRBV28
ASSLGTGGLTGELF
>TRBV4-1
ASSHPWGESSYNEQF
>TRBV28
ASRTLITSGSLTDTQY
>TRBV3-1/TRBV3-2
ASSPFTGELF
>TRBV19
ASSPRPPGQETQY